This TCR beta chain was profiled in a study of T-cell reconstitution after alpha-beta-depleted transplantation in children. Study-wide findings and caveats: Reports say that about two months after transplant, the alpha-beta T cells came out of several hundred graft clones that had expanded. T-cell numbers and diversity one year post-transplant derived largely from freshly generated T cells. For some patients, TCRbeta diversity was high at day 60 because of recipient T cells and thymic progenitors that survived.

This clonotype has ten or more counts. Its antigen is undetermined. J gave up 6 bases and V 4 bases, and 3 bases lay outside the gene matches. The CDR3 is 14 amino acids. CDR1 SGHTS and CDR2 YDEGEE come from the germline V gene. Researchers prepared the TCRbeta library using unique molecular identifiers, the study reports. TCRdb reanalysed the PCR reads using MiXCR and keeps one entry per CDR3 protein. Of 700,000 or so distinct CDR3 sequences detected, about an eighth appear once; the ten largest clones hold roughly 0.84%. V usage is TRBV5-8 and J usage is TRBJ2-3, with 12 bases aligning to TRBD1. The sample was PBMCs, taken before TCRalphabeta/CD19-depleted stem cell transplant. The TCR comes from a girl aged 2 to 9 with congenital amegakaryocytic thrombocytopenia, due to receive a stem cell transplant. Here the CDR3 reads CASSEGQGADTQYF. The CDR3 DNA sequence: TGTGCCAGCAGCGAGGGACAGGGGGCGGATACGCAGTATTTT.